This T cell receptor beta chain was sequenced for a study of T cell responses to AZD1222 COVID-19 vaccine. Trimming shortened V by 8 bases and J by 0 bases, and 15 bases separated the two germline ends. CDR1 MNHEY and CDR2 SVGAGI come from the germline V gene. This CDR3 spans 15 amino acids. Comments on this clone: Its target is unknown.

Regarding the study as a whole: Close to half of spike-specific TCRs reportedly recognize unmutated variant regions. Every sample of the repertoires postdated the peak T cell response. The donor cohort was predominantly white British with a female majority, and clonal diversity may have been underestimated. Vaccine-associated CD4 TCRs ranged over spike, dominating at 160-218 and 743-854.

The repertoire was sequenced with immunoSEQ multiplex PCR; TCRdb's copy has only in-frame clones and lacks some. The table includes around 15,000 clones, roughly nine tenths detected once. The receptor was isolated from an adult who received the AZD1222 COVID-19 vaccine. The V and J genes are TRBV6-5 and TRBJ2-3; D perhaps matches TRBD1 (5 bases). Sequenced here: peripheral blood, sampled 28 days after the second AZD1222 dose. The CDR3 DNA reads as TGTGCCAGCTCCCCAACGGCAGGGAGCACAGATACGCAGTATTTT. Encoded protein: CASSPTAGSTDTQYF.